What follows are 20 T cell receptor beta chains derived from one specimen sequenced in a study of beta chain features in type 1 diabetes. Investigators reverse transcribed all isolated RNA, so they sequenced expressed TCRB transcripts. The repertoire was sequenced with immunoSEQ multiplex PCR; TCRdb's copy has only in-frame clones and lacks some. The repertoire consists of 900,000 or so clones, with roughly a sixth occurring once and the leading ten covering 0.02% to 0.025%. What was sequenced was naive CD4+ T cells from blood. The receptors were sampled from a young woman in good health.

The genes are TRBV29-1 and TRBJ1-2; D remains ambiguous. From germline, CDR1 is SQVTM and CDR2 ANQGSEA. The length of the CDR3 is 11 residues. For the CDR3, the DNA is TGCAGTGGAGTGGGGAGCTATGGCTACACCTTC. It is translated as CSGVGSYGYTF.

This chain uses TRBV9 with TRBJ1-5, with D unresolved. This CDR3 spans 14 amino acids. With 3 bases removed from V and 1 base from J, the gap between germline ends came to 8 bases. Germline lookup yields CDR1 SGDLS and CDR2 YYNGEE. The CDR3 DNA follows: TGTGCCAGCAGCGGGGCACAGAGCAATCAGCCCCAGCATTTT. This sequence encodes CASSGAQSNQPQHF.

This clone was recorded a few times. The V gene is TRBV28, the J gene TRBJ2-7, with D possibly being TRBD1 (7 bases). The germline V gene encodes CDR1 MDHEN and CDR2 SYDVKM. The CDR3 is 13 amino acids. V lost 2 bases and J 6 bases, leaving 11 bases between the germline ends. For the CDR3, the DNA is TGTGCCAGCAGTTTAAACAGGGGAGGCGAGCAGTACTTC. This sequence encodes CASSLNRGGEQYF.

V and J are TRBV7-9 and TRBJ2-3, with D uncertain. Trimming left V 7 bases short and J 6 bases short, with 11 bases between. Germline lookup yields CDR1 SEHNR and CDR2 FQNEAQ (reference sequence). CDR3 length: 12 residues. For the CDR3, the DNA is TGTGCCAGCACCCCCTCGTTTGATACGCAGTATTTT. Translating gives CASTPSFDTQYF.

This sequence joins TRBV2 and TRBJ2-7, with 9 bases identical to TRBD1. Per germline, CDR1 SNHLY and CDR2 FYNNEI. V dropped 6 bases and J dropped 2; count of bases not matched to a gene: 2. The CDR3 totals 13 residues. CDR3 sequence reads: CASSRQGAYEQYF. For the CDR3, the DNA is TGTGCCAGCAGCCGACAGGGGGCCTACGAGCAGTACTTC.

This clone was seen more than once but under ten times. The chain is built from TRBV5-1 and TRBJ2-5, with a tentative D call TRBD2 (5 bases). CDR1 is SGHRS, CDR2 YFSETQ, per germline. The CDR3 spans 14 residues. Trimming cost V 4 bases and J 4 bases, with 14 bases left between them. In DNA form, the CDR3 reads TGCGCCAGCAGCACCACTAGTCTGGGAGAGACCCAGTACTTC. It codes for CASSTTSLGETQYF.

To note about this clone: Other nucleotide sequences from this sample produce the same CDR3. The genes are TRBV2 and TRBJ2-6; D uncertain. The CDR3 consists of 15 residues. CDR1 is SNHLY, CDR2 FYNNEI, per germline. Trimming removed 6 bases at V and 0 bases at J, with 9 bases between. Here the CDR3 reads CASSELFSGANVLTF. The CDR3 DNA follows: TGTGCCAGCAGCGAGCTATTCTCTGGGGCCAACGTCCTGACTTTC.

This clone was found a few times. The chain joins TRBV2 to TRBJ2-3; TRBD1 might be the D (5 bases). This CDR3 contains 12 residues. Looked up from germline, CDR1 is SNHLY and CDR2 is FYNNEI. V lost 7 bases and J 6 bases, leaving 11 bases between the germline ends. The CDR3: CASKGDSDTQYF. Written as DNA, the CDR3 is TGTGCCAGCAAAGGGGATTCTGATACGCAGTATTTT.

CDR3 amino acids: CASSEALGSGRKFF. The CDR3, as DNA: TGTGCCAGCAGTGAAGCGCTTGGTAGCGGGAGGAAGTTCTTC. The chain recombines TRBV2 with TRBJ2-1; 10 bases map to TRBD2. The CDR3 runs to 14 residues. Trimming removed 0 bases from V and 14 bases from J; junction bases left unmatched: 7. Germline CDR1 is SNHLY and CDR2 is FYNNEI.

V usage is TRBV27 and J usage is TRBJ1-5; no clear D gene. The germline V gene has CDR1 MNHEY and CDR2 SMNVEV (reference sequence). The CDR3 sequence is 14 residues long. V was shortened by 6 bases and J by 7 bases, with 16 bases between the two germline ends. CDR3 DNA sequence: TGTGCCAGCAGGCTTACACCGTCCGGACAGCCCCAGCATTTT. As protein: CASRLTPSGQPQHF.

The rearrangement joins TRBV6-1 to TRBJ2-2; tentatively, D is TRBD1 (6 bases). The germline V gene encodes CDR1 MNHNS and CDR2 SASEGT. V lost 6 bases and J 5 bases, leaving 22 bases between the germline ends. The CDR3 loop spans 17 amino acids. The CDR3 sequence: CASRERTAKGWTGELFF. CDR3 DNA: TGTGCCAGCAGGGAAAGGACAGCCAAAGGGTGGACCGGGGAGCTGTTTTTT.

The CDR3 nucleotides read TGCAGCGTACGTAGCGGGAAAACCTACAATGAGCAGTTCTTC. It is translated as CSVRSGKTYNEQFF. V and J are TRBV29-1 and TRBJ2-1; TRBD2 agrees at 8 bases. This CDR3 has 14 residues. J lost 2 bases, V lost 6 bases, and 6 bases had no gene match. CDR1 and CDR2 from the germline V gene are SQVTM and ANQGSEA.

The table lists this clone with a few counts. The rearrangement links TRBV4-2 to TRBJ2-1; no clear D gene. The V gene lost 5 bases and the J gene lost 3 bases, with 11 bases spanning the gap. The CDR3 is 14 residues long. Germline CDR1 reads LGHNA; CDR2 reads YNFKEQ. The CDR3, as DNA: TGTGCCAGCAGCGCTCCCGACCACTACAATGAGCAGTTCTTC. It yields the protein CASSAPDHYNEQFF.

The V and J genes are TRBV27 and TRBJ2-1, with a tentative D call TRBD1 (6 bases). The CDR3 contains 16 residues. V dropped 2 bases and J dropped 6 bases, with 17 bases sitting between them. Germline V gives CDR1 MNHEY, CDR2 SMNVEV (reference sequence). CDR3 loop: CASSLLGTSKANEQFF. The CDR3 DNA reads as TGTGCCAGCAGTTTACTGGGGACAAGTAAGGCCAATGAGCAGTTCTTC.

The CDR3 DNA sequence: TGTGCCAGCAGTCCACAGGGAGCTGAAGCTTTCTTT. Translated, it gives CASSPQGAEAFF. V gene TRBV6-6 combines with J gene TRBJ1-1, with a weak D call TRBD1 (6 bases). This CDR3 contains 12 residues. The V gene's germline CDR1 is MNHNY and CDR2 SVGAGI (reference sequence). Trimming took off 5 bases at V and 6 bases at J, with 10 bases between the two ends.

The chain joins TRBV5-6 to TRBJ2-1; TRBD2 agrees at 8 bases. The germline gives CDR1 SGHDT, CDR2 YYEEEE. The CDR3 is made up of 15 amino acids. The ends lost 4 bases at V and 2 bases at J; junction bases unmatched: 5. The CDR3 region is CASSAGTRTYNEQFF. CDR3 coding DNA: TGTGCCAGCAGCGCCGGGACTAGGACCTACAATGAGCAGTTCTTC.

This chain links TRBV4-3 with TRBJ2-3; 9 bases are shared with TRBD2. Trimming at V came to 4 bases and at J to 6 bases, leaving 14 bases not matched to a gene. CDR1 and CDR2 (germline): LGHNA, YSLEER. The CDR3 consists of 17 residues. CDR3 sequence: CASSLHRPSGNVDTQYF. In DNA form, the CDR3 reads TGCGCCAGCAGCCTCCACAGGCCTAGCGGGAATGTCGATACGCAGTATTTT.

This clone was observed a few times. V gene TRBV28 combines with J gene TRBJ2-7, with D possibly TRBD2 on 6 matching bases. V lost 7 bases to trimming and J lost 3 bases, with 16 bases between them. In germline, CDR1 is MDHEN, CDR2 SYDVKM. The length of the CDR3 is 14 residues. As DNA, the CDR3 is TGTGCCAGCACCCCCTGGGGGGAGATCTACGAGCAGTACTTC. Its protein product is CASTPWGEIYEQYF.

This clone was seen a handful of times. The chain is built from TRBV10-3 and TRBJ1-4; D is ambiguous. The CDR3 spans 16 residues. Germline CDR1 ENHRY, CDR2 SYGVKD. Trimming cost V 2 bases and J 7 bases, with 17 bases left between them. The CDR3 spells CAISEGTSGKPEKLFF. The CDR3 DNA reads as TGTGCCATCAGTGAGGGTACATCGGGTAAACCTGAAAAACTGTTTTTT.

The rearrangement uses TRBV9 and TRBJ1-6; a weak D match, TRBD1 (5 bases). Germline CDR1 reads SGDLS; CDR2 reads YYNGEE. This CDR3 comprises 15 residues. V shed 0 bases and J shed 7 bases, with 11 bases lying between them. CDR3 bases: TGTGCCAGCAGCGTAGACGGGGCACGGAATTCACCCCTCCACTTT. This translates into CASSVDGARNSPLHF. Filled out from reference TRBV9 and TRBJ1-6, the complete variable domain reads DSGVTQTPKHLITATGQRVTLRCSPRSGDLSVYWYQQSLDQGLQFLIQYYNGEERAKGNILERFSAQQFPDLHSELNLSSLELGDSALYFCASSVDGARNSPLHFGNGTRLTVT.